The present entry profiles one T cell receptor (beta chain) with its context. Its antigen is as yet unknown. The authors divided CD4+ cells into CD45RA+ naive and CD45RA-negative memory subsets. The data derive from a study of shared clonotypes between healthy human individuals. Overall study context: Two women and a few men aged 18 to 49 served as donors.

The table came from immunoSEQ multiplex PCR; TCRdb's copy has only in-frame clones and leaves some out. The sample lists hundreds of thousands of clones; around 74% were seen once. Points from the study as a whole: Around 5.3% of naive CD4 clonotypes were shared across several donors. Sequencing of the sorted subsets was shown by rarefaction to be incomplete despite large depth.

CDR1 and CDR2 from the germline V gene are WNHNN and SYGVQD (reference sequence). This CDR3 comprises 15 residues. V was trimmed by 0 bases and J by 0 bases, leaving 9 bases between them. The receptor was isolated from a woman younger than 45 in good health. The chain carries TRBV10-1 and TRBJ2-7; D remains unclear. What was sequenced was memory CD4+ T cells sorted from blood. Subset given: CD45RA-negative fraction. CDR3 nucleotides: TGCGCCAGCAGTGAGTCGCATGCAAGCTCCTACGAGCAGTACTTC. This encodes CASSESHASSYEQYF.